Listed here is a single TCR beta chain. No antigen is known for it. The entry originates in a study of cytomegalovirus exposure and HLA in healthy donors. General study findings and limits: Earlier analysis yielded a pattern in which most TCR beta V segments were productive about 87% or about 30% of the time. In vitro data verified a few CMV-associated chains as specific for CMV antigens. The HLA-A and HLA-B alleles of most subjects were reportedly predicted accurately from TCR beta sequences.

The primer mix had 60 Vbeta and 13 Jbeta primers. Clones were read by immunoSEQ multiplex PCR, and TCRdb kept only the in-frame ones, dropping some. Counted here are under 150,000 clones, around 81% occurring once; the ten biggest clones make up around 0.7%. The sequencing sample was made of PBMCs. This clonotype was sampled from a man younger than 30 in good health and CMV-seronegative.

As DNA, the CDR3 is TGTGCCAGCAGCCCTAAGGCAGCGCTCGGTCAGCCCCAGCATTTT. Encoded protein: CASSPKAALGQPQHF. The rearrangement uses TRBV5-8 and TRBJ1-5, with no clear D. V dropped 4 bases and J dropped 6 bases, with 17 bases sitting between them. This CDR3 is built from 15 residues. Germline V gene sequence: CDR1 SGHTS, CDR2 YDEGEE.